A single sample is the source of the 25 T cell receptor beta chains below, sequenced in a study of shared T cell receptors in the human thymus. Libraries were prepared by immunoSEQ multiplex PCR; TCRdb keeps only in-frame clonotypes and omits some of them. Of about 610,000 clones in the sample, over 75% were seen once. These sequences were also reported in another study, on human thymus T cells.

Sequencing was performed on thymocytes. These receptors all come from a boy under two years old with a congenital heart defect.

The chain couples TRBV30 to TRBJ2-2; 11 nucleotides match TRBD2. The CDR3 runs to 19 residues. After removal of 0 bases from V and 2 bases from J, the junction contained 11 bases not matched to a gene. Germline V lookup: CDR1 GTSNPN, CDR2 SVGIG (reference sequence). This CDR3 is CAWSVLLIAGGPNTGELFF. In nucleotides, the CDR3 is TGTGCCTGGAGTGTACTCCTCATAGCGGGAGGGCCAAACACCGGGGAGCTGTTTTTT.

The CDR3 DNA reads as TGTGCCAGCCACCTCGAATTCGGGACACGGACGAACACTGAAGCTTTCTTT. This gives the protein CASHLEFGTRTNTEAFF. The rearrangement joins TRBV2 to TRBJ1-1; perhaps TRBD1 as D (6 bases). V gave up 8 bases and J gave up 1 base, with 23 bases separating them. Per germline, CDR1 SNHLY and CDR2 FYNNEI. The CDR3 runs 17 residues.

The rearrangement joins TRBV21-1 to TRBJ2-7; the table's D call TRBD2 went unverified against the DNA. TRBV21-1 is marked as a pseudogene. CDR3 length: 16 residues. CDR3 residues: CASSRGLAPGDYEQYF. The CDR3 bases are TGTGCCAGCAGCAGAGGACTCGCCCCTGGGGACTACGAGCAGTACTTC.

The chain links TRBV4-3 to TRBJ2-1, with TRBD1 as a possible D gene (6 bases). The CDR3 covers 16 residues. The germline V and J ends were trimmed by 4 bases and 2 bases, with 15 bases remaining between them. CDR1 LGHNA and CDR2 YSLEER come from the germline V gene. CDR3 in amino acids: CASSRSDRRTYNEQFF. The CDR3 region has the DNA TGCGCCAGCAGCCGGAGTGACAGGAGGACCTACAATGAGCAGTTCTTC.

The chain links TRBV7-8 to TRBJ2-7, with D perhaps TRBD1 (6 bases). The V end was cut by 5 bases, the J end by 2 bases, with 10 bases between. This CDR3 is built from 13 residues. In germline, CDR1 is SGHVS, CDR2 FQNEAQ. DNA of the CDR3: TGTGCCAGCAGCCCCCGGACAGCCTACGAGCAGTACTTC. Translating gives CASSPRTAYEQYF.

The chain is built from TRBV12-5 and TRBJ2-3; D may be TRBD2 (5 bases). Per the germline V gene, CDR1 is LGHNT and CDR2 is FRNRAP. The CDR3 contains 16 residues. Deletions cut 4 bases from V and 5 bases from J, with 19 bases between. The CDR3: CASGSRGPPVRDTQYF. As DNA, the CDR3 is TGTGCTAGTGGTTCGCGAGGGCCCCCGGTAAGAGATACGCAGTATTTT.

This chain uses TRBV5-4 with TRBJ2-7; TRBD1 matches 9 bases. The CDR3 extends over 15 amino acids. Germline loops: CDR1 SGHNT, CDR2 YYREEE (reference sequence). V trimming: 2 bases; J trimming: 2 bases; junction bases outside the gene matches: 5. As DNA, the CDR3 is TGTGCCAGCAGCTTCGGGACAGGGAGGGCCTACGAGCAGTACTTC. Translating gives CASSFGTGRAYEQYF.

In its sample, this clone was seen a few times. The V gene is TRBV7-9, the J gene TRBJ1-4; 7 nucleotides agree with TRBD1. From germline, CDR1 is SEHNR and CDR2 FQNEAQ (reference sequence). Trimming took 5 bases from V and 4 from J; bases not matched to a gene: 13. This CDR3 contains 17 residues. CDR3 protein: CASSPGKEGARNEKLFF. In nucleotides, the CDR3 is TGTGCCAGCAGCCCAGGGAAGGAGGGGGCACGTAATGAAAAACTGTTTTTT.

V is TRBV25-1 and J is TRBJ2-3; possibly TRBD1 for D (6 bases). The V and J ends lost 0 bases and 2 bases respectively, with 15 bases between them. Germline loops: CDR1 MGHDK, CDR2 SYGVNS. The CDR3 loop spans 17 amino acids. The CDR3 here is CASSEYWQGPSTDTQYF. CDR3 in DNA: TGTGCCAGCAGTGAATACTGGCAGGGGCCTTCCACAGATACGCAGTATTTT.

The chain recombines TRBV6-4 with TRBJ1-2, with 8 bases lining up with TRBD1. J was trimmed by 11 bases and V by 6 bases; bases with no gene match: 8. The CDR3 length is 12 residues. Germline values: CDR1 MRHNA, CDR2 SNTAGT. CDR3 region: CASRDRTGPYTF. CDR3 in DNA: TGTGCCAGCAGAGACCGGACAGGGCCATACACCTTC.

The rearrangement joins TRBV18 to TRBJ2-5; D not certain. The CDR3 loop spans 13 amino acids. V lost 3 bases, J lost 1 base, and 6 bases lay in between. Germline-derived CDR1 and CDR2 are KGHSH and LQKENI. The CDR3 sequence is CASSPPSQETQYF. The DNA for the CDR3 is TGTGCCAGCTCACCCCCATCCCAAGAGACCCAGTACTTC.

In DNA form, the CDR3 reads TGTGCCACCAGCAGAGATGAAGGACTTTCGAACACCGGGGAGCTGTTTTTT. Its translation: CATSRDEGLSNTGELFF. The chain links TRBV15 to TRBJ2-2; the D gene is possibly TRBD2 (5 bases). The germline V gene encodes CDR1 LNHNV and CDR2 YYDKDF (reference sequence). Trimming pared 0 bases from V and 0 bases from J, leaving 11 bases between. The CDR3 covers 17 residues.

This chain uses TRBV14 with TRBJ2-5, with D possibly being TRBD1 (8 bases). The ends were cut back, 0 bases at V and 10 bases at J, with 21 bases in the middle. CDR3 length: 16 amino acids. Germline CDR1 reads SGHDN; CDR2 reads FVKESK. In DNA form, the CDR3 reads TGTGCCAGCAGCCAAGATAGGGGGGGACAGGATCGAGACCAGTACTTC. This encodes CASSQDRGGQDRDQYF.

The V gene is TRBV5-1, the J gene TRBJ2-2; D is perhaps TRBD1 (6 bases). Trimming stripped 4 bases from V and 1 base from J, with 26 bases between. The germline gives CDR1 SGHRS, CDR2 YFSETQ. The CDR3 runs to 20 residues. CDR3 DNA sequence: TGCGCCAGCAGCCCTGGACGGGACATGCCTTTTCTAGGGAACACCGGGGAGCTGTTTTTT. Protein product: CASSPGRDMPFLGNTGELFF.

This clone occurred once. The V gene is TRBV28, the J gene TRBJ2-5, with unresolved D. Germline V gene sequence: CDR1 MDHEN, CDR2 SYDVKM. The CDR3 covers 12 residues. With 4 bases removed from V and 4 bases from J, the gap between germline ends came to 7 bases. This CDR3 is CASSSPVETQYF. For the CDR3, the DNA is TGTGCCAGCAGTTCCCCGGTAGAGACCCAGTACTTC.

This sequence joins TRBV7-9 and TRBJ2-7; 8 positions match TRBD1. The germline V gene has CDR1 SEHNR and CDR2 FQNEAQ (reference sequence). CDR3 length: 18 amino acids. J was trimmed by 2 bases and V by 3 bases; bases with no gene match: 15. The CDR3 nucleotides read TGTGCCAGCAGCTTTTATGACGCCGGGACAGGAGCTCCCTACGAGCAGTACTTC. It encodes CASSFYDAGTGAPYEQYF.

The chain is built from TRBV27 and TRBJ1-2; D is possibly TRBD1 (5 bases). Trimming took off 2 bases at V and 2 bases at J, with 9 bases between the two ends. This CDR3 comprises 14 residues. Per germline, CDR1 MNHEY and CDR2 SMNVEV (reference sequence). For the CDR3, the DNA is TGTGCCAGCAGTTTAGGGGGGGAGAACTATGGCTACACCTTC. This sequence encodes CASSLGGENYGYTF.

The chain combines TRBV5-6 with TRBJ2-3; a weak D match, TRBD2 (7 bases). The V gene's germline CDR1 is SGHDT and CDR2 YYEEEE. Trimming took 4 bases from V and 5 from J, leaving 23 bases between them. CDR3 length equals 17 residues. This chain's CDR3 is CASSHRPGGRGGDTQYF. CDR3 bases: TGTGCCAGCAGCCACCGGCCGGGGGGCCGTGGGGGAGATACGCAGTATTTT.

This clone was observed a single time. The rearrangement joins TRBV19 to TRBJ2-1, with D unresolved. The germline V gene has CDR1 LNHDA and CDR2 SQIVND (reference sequence). V dropped 2 bases and J dropped 4 bases, with 12 bases sitting between them. This CDR3 region has 15 residues. The CDR3 DNA reads TGTGCCAGTAGTATATATACTTGTACGTACAATGAGCAGTTCTTC. As protein: CASSIYTCTYNEQFF.

The chain joins TRBV11-2 to TRBJ2-7; 7 nucleotides line up with TRBD1. The germline gives CDR1 SGHAT, CDR2 FQNNGV. The length of the CDR3 is 12 residues. V lost 1 base, J lost 10 bases, and 4 bases stayed unmatched. The CDR3, as DNA: TGTGCCAGCAGCTTAGGACAGGGCGCCCAGTACTTC. Protein: CASSLGQGAQYF.

V gene TRBV4-1 combines with J gene TRBJ2-1; D is perhaps TRBD2 (6 bases). CDR1 and CDR2 from the germline V gene are MGHRA and YSYEKL. This CDR3 spans 16 amino acids. Trimming pared 0 bases from V and 8 bases from J, leaving 17 bases between. The CDR3 here is CASSQDGLAPTDEQFF. The CDR3 DNA sequence: TGCGCCAGCAGCCAAGATGGCCTAGCGCCCACGGATGAGCAGTTCTTC.

This clone appeared once. The chain links TRBV6-6 to TRBJ2-6; possible D gene TRBD2, 5 bases. Germline loops: CDR1 MNHNY, CDR2 SVGAGI (reference sequence). Trimming pared 8 bases from V and 7 bases from J, leaving 21 bases between. The CDR3 consists of 16 residues. CDR3 residues: CASWKSSPSGANVLTF. DNA of the CDR3: TGTGCCAGCTGGAAGTCCTCTCCTTCGGGAGCCAACGTCCTGACTTTC.

This clone has just a few counts. The chain carries TRBV27 and TRBJ2-7; D ambiguous. V was pared by 0 bases and J by 6 bases, with 12 bases between. The CDR3 consists of 14 residues. The germline gives CDR1 MNHEY, CDR2 SMNVEV (reference sequence). The CDR3 is CASSLSTPPGEQYF. CDR3 bases: TGTGCCAGCAGTTTATCGACCCCTCCGGGCGAGCAGTACTTC.

Points on this clone: This specimen includes other DNA sequences encoding the same CDR3. The chain employs TRBV10-2 and TRBJ2-7, with TRBD2 matching 7 bases. The CDR3 covers 12 residues. Trimming at V came to 7 bases and at J to 6 bases, leaving 6 bases not matched to a gene. Germline assignment: CDR1 WSHSY and CDR2 SAAADI. Written as DNA, the CDR3 is TGCGCCAGCATTTCTGGGGGGGGCGAGCAGTACTTC. Translated: CASISGGGEQYF.

The V gene is TRBV4-3, the J gene TRBJ2-5, with 9 bases lining up with TRBD2. The V gene end was trimmed by 0 bases and the J gene end by 3 bases; junction bases not matched to a gene: 11. The CDR3 totals 18 residues. CDR1 and CDR2 (germline): LGHNA, YSLEER. DNA of the CDR3: TGCGCCAGCAGCCAAGATTTAAGGGCTAGCGGGACGAAAGAGACCCAGTACTTC. Translation gives CASSQDLRASGTKETQYF.